The 18 T cell receptor beta chains presented below share a single source sample, sequenced in a study of blood T cell repertoires in COVID-19. Some clones are missing from TCRdb's copy, which holds only in-frame ones; the method was immunoSEQ multiplex PCR. This table holds about 370,000 clones, approximately 87% found once. What was sequenced was peripheral blood. The receptors come from a woman in her twenties or thirties with COVID-19, enrolled during active disease.

V gene TRBV3-1 (or the pseudogene TRBV3-2) combines with J gene TRBJ1-1, with D unclear. V shed 1 base and J shed 11 bases, with 14 bases lying between them. The CDR3 covers 13 residues. Germline CDR1 LGHDT, CDR2 YNNKEL (reference sequence). CDR3 amino acids: CASSQVQANGAFF. CDR3 DNA: TGTGCCAGCAGCCAAGTGCAGGCCAATGGGGCTTTCTTT.

This rearrangement joins TRBV5-4 to TRBJ2-1; 8 nucleotides align to TRBD2. Germline loops: CDR1 SGHNT, CDR2 YYREEE (reference sequence). CDR3 length equals 15 residues. J lost 6 bases, V lost 1 base, and 6 bases had no gene match. The CDR3 reads CASSLSAGVGNEQFF. CDR3 sequence (DNA): TGTGCCAGCAGCTTGTCAGCGGGAGTTGGCAATGAGCAGTTCTTC.

This CDR3 is CASSQGGDEQYF. The CDR3 DNA follows: TGTGCCAGCAGCCAGGGGGGAGACGAGCAGTACTTC. The V gene is TRBV9, the J gene TRBJ2-7; possibly TRBD1 for D (7 bases). Germline values: CDR1 SGDLS, CDR2 YYNGEE. V was cut by 4 bases and J by 5 bases, with 10 bases left in between. The CDR3 covers 12 residues.

J is TRBJ2-7 and V is TRBV9; TRBD1 matches 7 bases. Trimming took 2 bases from V and 4 from J; bases not matched to a gene: 6. The CDR3 contains 14 residues. Germline V gene sequence: CDR1 SGDLS, CDR2 YYNGEE. The CDR3 reads CASSVKGQVYEQYF. The DNA of the CDR3 is TGTGCCAGCAGCGTGAAAGGACAGGTATACGAGCAGTACTTC.

The V gene is TRBV11-1, the J gene TRBJ2-1; possibly TRBD2 for D (6 bases). Germline V gene sequence: CDR1 SGHAT, CDR2 FQDESV (reference sequence). The ends were cut back, 5 bases at V and 1 base at J, with 12 bases in the middle. This CDR3 contains 15 residues. The CDR3 sequence: CASSQTSRSYNEQFF. CDR3 sequence (DNA): TGTGCCAGCAGCCAAACTAGCAGGTCCTACAATGAGCAGTTCTTC.

This clone was observed many times. The chain couples TRBV19 to TRBJ1-1; D remains unclear. Per the germline V gene, CDR1 is LNHDA and CDR2 is SQIVND (reference sequence). Trimming stripped 7 bases from V and 4 bases from J, with 10 bases between. The CDR3 length is 12 residues. The CDR3 protein is CASTSAFTEAFF. The CDR3 DNA is TGTGCCAGTACCTCCGCGTTCACTGAAGCTTTCTTT.

The V call is TRBV2, the J call TRBJ1-2, with a weak D call TRBD1 (5 bases). V was cut by 3 bases and J by 7 bases, with 9 bases left in between. The CDR3 is made up of 12 amino acids. From germline, CDR1 is SNHLY and CDR2 FYNNEI. In DNA form, the CDR3 reads TGTGCCAGCAGTGAGAGGGGAGGTGGCTACACCTTC. This encodes CASSERGGGYTF.

The chain combines TRBV4-1 with TRBJ2-7, with 13 bases lining up with TRBD2. The trim removed 4 bases at V and 3 bases at J, leaving 3 bases unmatched. This CDR3 contains 15 residues. Germline-derived CDR1 and CDR2 are MGHRA and YSYEKL. In DNA form, the CDR3 reads TGCGCCAGCAGCCTACGGACTAGCGGGAGCTACGAGCAGTACTTC. Translated, it gives CASSLRTSGSYEQYF.

J is TRBJ2-7 and V is TRBV10-3, with 10 bases identical to TRBD2. Germline CDR1 and CDR2: ENHRY and SYGVKD. Losses at the gene ends were 8 bases for V and 7 bases for J; bases not matched to a gene: 17. The CDR3 covers 16 residues. In DNA form, the CDR3 reads TGTGCCATCGCGGGGGCTAGCGGGAGCATAGACCGTGAGCAGTACTTC. Translation: CAIAGASGSIDREQYF.

This rearrangement joins TRBV5-6 to TRBJ2-7, with D hard to call. The CDR3 covers 12 residues. Trimming took off 0 bases at V and 6 bases at J, with 7 bases between the two ends. Germline V gives CDR1 SGHDT, CDR2 YYEEEE. The chain's CDR3 is CASSLASPEQYF. DNA for the CDR3: TGTGCCAGCAGCTTGGCCAGTCCCGAGCAGTACTTC.

The chain recombines TRBV4-1 with TRBJ2-1, with 10 bases that match TRBD2. Per the germline V gene, CDR1 is MGHRA and CDR2 is YSYEKL. V lost 0 bases to trimming and J lost 3 bases; unmatched junction nucleotides: 2. CDR3 length equals 16 residues. CDR3 sequence (DNA): TGCGCCAGCAGCCAAGATGGGACTAGCGACTACAATGAGCAGTTCTTC. Its translation is CASSQDGTSDYNEQFF.

The chain employs TRBV10-3 and TRBJ2-7; D may be TRBD2 (7 bases). From germline, CDR1 is ENHRY and CDR2 SYGVKD. The CDR3 has 14 amino acids. The V end lost 3 bases, the J end lost 2 bases, and 11 bases lay between the germline ends. CDR3 bases: TGTGCCATCAGTGAAGGGGGGGGGACCTACGAGCAGTACTTC. This translates into CAISEGGGTYEQYF.

The V and J genes are TRBV18 and TRBJ2-7, with a weak D call TRBD1 (6 bases). The CDR3 consists of 15 residues. V was pared by 2 bases and J by 1 base, with 12 bases between. CDR1 is KGHSH and CDR2 is LQKENI in the germline V gene. The CDR3 nucleotides are TGTGCCAGCTCACCAGGGGCCAGGGGTTCCTACGAGCAGTACTTC. Protein product: CASSPGARGSYEQYF.

This sequence joins TRBV6-6 and TRBJ2-1; no clear D. CDR3 length: 14 residues. With 0 bases removed from V and 4 bases from J, the gap between germline ends came to 7 bases. The V gene's germline CDR1 is MNHNY and CDR2 SVGAGI (reference sequence). The CDR3 DNA sequence: TGTGCCAGCAGTTACTCGAGCCGATACAATGAGCAGTTCTTC. Amino acid sequence: CASSYSSRYNEQFF.

This clone was seen just once. The DNA for the CDR3 is TGTGCCAGCAGCTTAAGGCCACAATCCTACAATGAGCAGTTCTTC. Translated: CASSLRPQSYNEQFF. The chain is built from TRBV7-3 and TRBJ2-1; no clear D. This CDR3 has 15 amino acids. Between the trimmed V and J ends, which lost 1 base and 1 base, there was a span of 8 bases. From germline, CDR1 is SGHTA and CDR2 FQGTGA.

J is TRBJ2-3 and V is TRBV9; perhaps TRBD1 as D (5 bases). This CDR3 has 14 amino acids. Trimming stripped 5 bases from V and 0 bases from J, with 10 bases between. Germline CDR1 and CDR2: SGDLS and YYNGEE. CDR3 nucleotides: TGTGCCAGCAGTGCACAGGCTAGCACAGATACGCAGTATTTT. Translated, it gives CASSAQASTDTQYF.

A word on this clone: Other DNA sequences in this specimen translate into the identical CDR3. V is TRBV2 and J is TRBJ1-3; unclear D gene. The ends were cut back, 4 bases at V and 0 bases at J, with 4 bases in the middle. The germline V gene has CDR1 SNHLY and CDR2 FYNNEI. The CDR3 has 13 residues. The CDR3 spells CASSVSSGNTIYF. DNA of the CDR3: TGTGCCAGCAGTGTTAGCTCTGGAAACACCATATATTTT.

The chain recombines TRBV11-2 with TRBJ1-5; the D gene is possibly TRBD1 (5 bases). CDR3 size: 15 residues. Trimming left V 0 bases short and J 11 bases short, with 17 bases between. CDR1 is SGHAT and CDR2 is FQNNGV in the germline V gene. CDR3 in amino acids: CASSLDLKGSVAQHF. The CDR3, as DNA: TGTGCCAGCAGCTTAGATCTTAAGGGGTCGGTAGCCCAGCATTTT.